This T cell receptor (beta chain) was sequenced during a study of T cells in Graves' hyperthyroidism and ophthalmopathy. Study-level points and caveats: Blood samples included most of the expanded thyroid clonotypes exceeding 0.001. It was a median approximately 7.1 months before onset that the model predicted ophthalmopathy.

Researchers defined stable Graves' hyperthyroidism as no ophthalmopathy progression within 18 months. Diagnoses rested on clinical symptoms, serum thyroxine and TRAb, thyroid ultrasound and orbital computed tomography. Trimming cost V 6 bases and J 5 bases, with 16 bases left between them. The CDR3 covers 13 residues. Germline CDR1 reads SQVTM; CDR2 reads ANQGSEA. Remarks on this clonotype: Its specificity is unknown.

TCR beta CDR3 regions were amplified from RNA. HTBI primers were the set used in a first-round RT-PCR of the TCR CDR3. MiXCR was run by TCRdb on the multiplex PCR reads, yielding one entry per CDR3 protein. The table includes approximately 500,000 distinct CDR3 sequences, around 45% detected once. This chain uses TRBV29-1 with TRBJ1-1, with D maybe TRBD1 (5 bases). The source is a woman between 18 and 30 years old with Graves' hyperthyroidism. Sequenced input: peripheral blood or thyroid tissue (not recorded which). The CDR3 spells CSVTGLAGTEAFF. Here the CDR3 DNA reads TGCAGCGTGACGGGACTAGCGGGGACTGAAGCTTTCTTT.